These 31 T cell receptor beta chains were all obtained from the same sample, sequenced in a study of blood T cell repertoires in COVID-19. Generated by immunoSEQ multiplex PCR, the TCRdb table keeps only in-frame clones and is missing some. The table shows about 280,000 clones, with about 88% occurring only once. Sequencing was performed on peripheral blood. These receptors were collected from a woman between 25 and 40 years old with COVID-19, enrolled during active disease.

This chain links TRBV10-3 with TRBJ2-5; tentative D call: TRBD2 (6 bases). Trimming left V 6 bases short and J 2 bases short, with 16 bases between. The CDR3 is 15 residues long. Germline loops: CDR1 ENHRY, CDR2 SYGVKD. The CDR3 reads CAIRAGLGGQETQYF. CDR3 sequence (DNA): TGTGCCATCAGGGCCGGATTGGGGGGTCAAGAGACCCAGTACTTC.

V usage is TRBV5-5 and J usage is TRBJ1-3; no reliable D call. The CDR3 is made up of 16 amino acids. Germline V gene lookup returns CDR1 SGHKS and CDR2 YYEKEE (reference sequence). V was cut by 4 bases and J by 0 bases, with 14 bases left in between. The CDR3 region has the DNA TGTGCCAGCAGCCCGGAAGGACTGGTCTCTGGAAACACCATATATTTT. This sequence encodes CASSPEGLVSGNTIYF.

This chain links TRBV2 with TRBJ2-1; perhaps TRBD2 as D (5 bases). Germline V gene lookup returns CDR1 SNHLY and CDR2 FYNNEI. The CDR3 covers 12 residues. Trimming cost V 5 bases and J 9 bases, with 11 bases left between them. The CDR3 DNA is TGTGCCAGCAGTTACCGGACTGGTGAGCAGTTCTTC. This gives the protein CASSYRTGEQFF.

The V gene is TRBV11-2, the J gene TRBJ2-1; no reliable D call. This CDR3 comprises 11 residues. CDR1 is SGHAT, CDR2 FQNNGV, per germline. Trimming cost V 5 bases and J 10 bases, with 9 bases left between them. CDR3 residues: CASSLRGEQFF. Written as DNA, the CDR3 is TGTGCCAGCAGCCTCCGCGGAGAGCAGTTCTTC.

CDR3 in amino acids: CASSQAGTSGSLEQFF. DNA for the CDR3: TGCGCCAGCAGCCAAGCCGGGACTAGCGGGAGTCTTGAGCAGTTCTTC. This chain links TRBV4-1 with TRBJ2-1, with 14 bases lining up with TRBD2. The CDR3 has 16 residues. Trimming at V came to 1 base and at J to 9 bases, leaving 5 bases not matched to a gene. Germline lookup yields CDR1 MGHRA and CDR2 YSYEKL.

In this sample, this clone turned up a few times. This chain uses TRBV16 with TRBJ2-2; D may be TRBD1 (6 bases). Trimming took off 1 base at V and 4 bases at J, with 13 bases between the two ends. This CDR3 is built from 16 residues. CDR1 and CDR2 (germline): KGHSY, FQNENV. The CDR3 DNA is TGTGCCAGCAGCCAATTGGGGGCGGCAGTCACCGGGGAGCTGTTTTTT. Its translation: CASSQLGAAVTGELFF.

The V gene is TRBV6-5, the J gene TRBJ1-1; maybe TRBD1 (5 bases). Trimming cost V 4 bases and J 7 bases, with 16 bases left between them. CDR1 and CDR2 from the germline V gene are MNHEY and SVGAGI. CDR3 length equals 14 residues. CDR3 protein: CASSSSGGVVEAFF. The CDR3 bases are TGTGCCAGCAGTTCTTCCGGAGGGGTAGTTGAAGCTTTCTTT.

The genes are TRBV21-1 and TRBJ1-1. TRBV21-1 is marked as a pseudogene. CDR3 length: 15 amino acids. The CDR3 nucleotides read TGTGCCAGCTCCCCTGGGAGGGGAGAAAACACTGAAGCTTTCTTT. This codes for CASSPGRGENTEAFF.

The CDR3 bases are TGCGCCAGCAGTGAGGCCGGGGAGAATTCACCCCTCCACTTT. Its protein product is CASSEAGENSPLHF. The rearrangement joins TRBV10-2 to TRBJ1-6; D gene ambiguous. The germline V and J ends were trimmed by 2 bases and 7 bases, with 9 bases remaining between them. This CDR3 comprises 14 residues. The germline gives CDR1 WSHSY, CDR2 SAAADI.

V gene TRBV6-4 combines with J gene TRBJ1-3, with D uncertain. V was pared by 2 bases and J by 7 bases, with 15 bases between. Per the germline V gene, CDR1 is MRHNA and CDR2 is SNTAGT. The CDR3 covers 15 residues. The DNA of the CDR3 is TGTGCCAGCAGTGACCCGACGAAGATCAGGAACACCATATATTTT. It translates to CASSDPTKIRNTIYF.

In nucleotides, the CDR3 is TGTGCCAGCAGCTCCTACCGGACGGACAGCTCTGGGGCCAACGTCCTGACTTTC. It yields the protein CASSSYRTDSSGANVLTF. The chain combines TRBV11-2 with TRBJ2-6; D possibly corresponds to TRBD1 (6 bases). The CDR3 is 18 amino acids. Germline CDR1 SGHAT, CDR2 FQNNGV. V lost 4 bases to trimming and J lost 0 bases, with 16 bases between them.

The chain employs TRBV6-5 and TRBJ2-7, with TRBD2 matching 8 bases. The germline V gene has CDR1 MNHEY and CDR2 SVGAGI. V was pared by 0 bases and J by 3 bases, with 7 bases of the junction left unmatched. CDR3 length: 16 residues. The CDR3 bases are TGTGCCAGCAGTTACTCACCGACTAGCGAATACTACGAGCAGTACTTC. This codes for CASSYSPTSEYYEQYF.

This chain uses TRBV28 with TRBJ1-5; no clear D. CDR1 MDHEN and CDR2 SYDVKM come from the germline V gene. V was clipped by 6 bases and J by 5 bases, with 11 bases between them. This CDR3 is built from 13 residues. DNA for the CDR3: TGTGCCAGCAGCCCCTTGATAGATCAGCCCCAGCATTTT. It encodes CASSPLIDQPQHF. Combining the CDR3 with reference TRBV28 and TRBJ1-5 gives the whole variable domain DVKVTQSSRYLVKRTGEKVFLECVQDMDHENMFWYRQDPGLGLRLIYFSYDVKMKEKGDIPEGYSVSREKKERFSLILESASTNQTSMYLCASSPLIDQPQHFGDGTRLSIL.

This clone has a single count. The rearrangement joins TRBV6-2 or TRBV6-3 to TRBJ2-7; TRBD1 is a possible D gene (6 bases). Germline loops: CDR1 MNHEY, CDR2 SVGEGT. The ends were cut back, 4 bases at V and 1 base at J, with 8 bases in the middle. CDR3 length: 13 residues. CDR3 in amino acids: CASSFDRSYEQYF. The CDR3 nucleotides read TGTGCCAGCAGTTTCGACAGGTCCTACGAGCAGTACTTC.

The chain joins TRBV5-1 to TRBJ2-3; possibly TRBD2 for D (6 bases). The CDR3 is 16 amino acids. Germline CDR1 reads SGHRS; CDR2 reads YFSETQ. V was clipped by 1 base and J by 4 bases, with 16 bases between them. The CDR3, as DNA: TGCGCCAGCAGCTTGTTGGAGGGTGGCCTGTCAGATACGCAGTATTTT. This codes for CASSLLEGGLSDTQYF. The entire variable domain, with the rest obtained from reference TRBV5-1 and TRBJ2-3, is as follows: KAGVTQTPRYLIKTRGQQVTLSCSPISGHRSVSWYQQTPGQGLQFLFEYFSETQRNKGNFPGRFSGRQFSNSRSEMNVSTLELGDSALYLCASSLLEGGLSDTQYFGPGTRLTVL.

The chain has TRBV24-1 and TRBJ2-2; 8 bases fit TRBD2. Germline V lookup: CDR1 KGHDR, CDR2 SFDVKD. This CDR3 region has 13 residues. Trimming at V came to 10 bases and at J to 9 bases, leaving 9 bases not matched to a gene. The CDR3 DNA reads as TGTGCCACACCTCGGGGGGGATCTCGGGAGCTGTTTTTT. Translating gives CATPRGGSRELFF.

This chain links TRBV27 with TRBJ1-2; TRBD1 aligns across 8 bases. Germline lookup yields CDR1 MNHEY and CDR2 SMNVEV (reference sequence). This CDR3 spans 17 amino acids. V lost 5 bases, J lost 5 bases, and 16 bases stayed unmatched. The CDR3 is CASSPKTFGQGGYGYTF. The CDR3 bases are TGTGCCAGCAGTCCAAAAACCTTCGGACAGGGAGGGTATGGCTACACCTTC.

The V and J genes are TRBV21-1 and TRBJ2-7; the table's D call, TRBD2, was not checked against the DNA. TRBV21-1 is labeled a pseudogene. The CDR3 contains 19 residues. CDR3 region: CASSINGGQTSYVEYEQYF. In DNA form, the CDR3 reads TGTGCCAGCAGCATAAATGGCGGGCAGACTAGCTACGTCGAATACGAGCAGTACTTC.

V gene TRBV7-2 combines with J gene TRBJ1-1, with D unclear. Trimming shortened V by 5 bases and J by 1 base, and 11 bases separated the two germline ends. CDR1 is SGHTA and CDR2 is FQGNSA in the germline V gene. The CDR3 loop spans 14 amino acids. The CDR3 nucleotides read TGTGCCAGCAGCCCCGCGGGCACGAACACTGAAGCTTTCTTT. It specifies CASSPAGTNTEAFF.

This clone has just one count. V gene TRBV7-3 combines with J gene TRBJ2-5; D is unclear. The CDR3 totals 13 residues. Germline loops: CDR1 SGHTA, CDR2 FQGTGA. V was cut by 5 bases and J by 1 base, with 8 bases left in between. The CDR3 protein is CASSLLAQETQYF. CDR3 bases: TGTGCCAGCAGCCTCTTGGCCCAAGAGACCCAGTACTTC. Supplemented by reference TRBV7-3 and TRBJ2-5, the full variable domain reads GAGVSQTPSNKVTEKGKYVELRCDPISGHTALYWYRQSLGQGPEFLIYFQGTGAADDSGLPNDRFFAVRPEGSVSTLKIQRTERGDSAVYLCASSLLAQETQYFGPGTRLLVL.

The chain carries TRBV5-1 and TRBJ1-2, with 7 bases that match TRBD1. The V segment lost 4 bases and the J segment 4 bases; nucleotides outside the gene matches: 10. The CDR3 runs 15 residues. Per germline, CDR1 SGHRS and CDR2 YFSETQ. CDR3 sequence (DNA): TGCGCCAGCAGCCGAGAAGCCGGGACAGCCTATGGCTACACCTTC. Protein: CASSREAGTAYGYTF.

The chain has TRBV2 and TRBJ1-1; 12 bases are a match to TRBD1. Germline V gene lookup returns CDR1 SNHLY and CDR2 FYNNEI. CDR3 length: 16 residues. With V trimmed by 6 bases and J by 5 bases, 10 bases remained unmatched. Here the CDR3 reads CASRRGQGAGRTEAFF. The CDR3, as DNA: TGTGCCAGCAGGCGGGGACAGGGGGCGGGCAGGACTGAAGCTTTCTTT.

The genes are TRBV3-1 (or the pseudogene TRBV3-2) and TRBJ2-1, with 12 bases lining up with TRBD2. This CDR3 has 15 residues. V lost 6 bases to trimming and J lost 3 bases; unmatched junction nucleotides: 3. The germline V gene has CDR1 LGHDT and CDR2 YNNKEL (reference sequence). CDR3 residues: CASRSTSGGYNEQFF. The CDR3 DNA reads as TGTGCCAGCAGATCGACTAGCGGGGGCTACAATGAGCAGTTCTTC.

DNA of the CDR3: TGTGCCAGCAGTGTCCGCCACCGGAGGTATAGCAATCAGCCCCAGCATTTT. Protein product: CASSVRHRRYSNQPQHF. V is TRBV25-1 and J is TRBJ1-5, with D uncertain. Trimming took off 4 bases at V and 0 bases at J, with 16 bases between the two ends. The germline V gene has CDR1 MGHDK and CDR2 SYGVNS. The CDR3 runs to 17 residues.

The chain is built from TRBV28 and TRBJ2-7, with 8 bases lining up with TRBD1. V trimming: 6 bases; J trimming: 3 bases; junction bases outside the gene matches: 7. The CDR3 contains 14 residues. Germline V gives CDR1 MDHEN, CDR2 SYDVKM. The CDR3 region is CASSRPGTGYEQYF. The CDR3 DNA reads TGTGCCAGCAGCCGACCCGGGACAGGCTACGAGCAGTACTTC.

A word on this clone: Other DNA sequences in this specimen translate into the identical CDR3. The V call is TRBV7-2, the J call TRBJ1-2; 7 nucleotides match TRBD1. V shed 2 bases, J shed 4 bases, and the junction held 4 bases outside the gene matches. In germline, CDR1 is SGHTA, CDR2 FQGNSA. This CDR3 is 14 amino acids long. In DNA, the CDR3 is TGTGCCAGCAGCTTACAGGGGGGAGGCTATGGCTACACCTTC. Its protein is CASSLQGGGYGYTF.

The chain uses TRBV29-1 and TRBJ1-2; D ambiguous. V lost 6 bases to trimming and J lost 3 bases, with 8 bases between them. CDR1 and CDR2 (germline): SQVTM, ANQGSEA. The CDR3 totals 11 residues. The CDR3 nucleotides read TGCAGCGTGGAGGGCTACTATGGCTACACCTTC. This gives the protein CSVEGYYGYTF.

The CDR3 coding sequence is TGTGCCAGCAGTTATACTAGCGGTAATGAGCAGTTCTTC. Amino acid sequence: CASSYTSGNEQFF. This rearrangement joins TRBV6-2 or TRBV6-3 to TRBJ2-1; 8 nucleotides align to TRBD2. The CDR3 is made up of 13 amino acids. Germline-derived CDR1 and CDR2 are MNHEY and SVGEGT. With 3 bases clipped from V and 7 bases from J, the junction kept 2 bases outside the gene matches.

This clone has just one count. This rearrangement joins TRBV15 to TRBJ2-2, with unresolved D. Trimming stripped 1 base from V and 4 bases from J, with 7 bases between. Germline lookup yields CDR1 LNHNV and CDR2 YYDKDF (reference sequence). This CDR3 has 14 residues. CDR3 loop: CATSRVVSTGELFF. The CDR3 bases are TGTGCCACCAGCAGAGTTGTCTCCACCGGGGAGCTGTTTTTT.

The CDR3 here is CASSIGTGAYNEQFF. For the CDR3, the DNA is TGTGCCAGTAGTATTGGGACAGGGGCCTACAATGAGCAGTTCTTC. V and J are TRBV19 and TRBJ2-1, with 10 positions matching TRBD1. Germline loops: CDR1 LNHDA, CDR2 SQIVND (reference sequence). The CDR3 consists of 15 residues. Unmatched junction bases numbered 1, after V lost 3 bases and J lost 2 bases.

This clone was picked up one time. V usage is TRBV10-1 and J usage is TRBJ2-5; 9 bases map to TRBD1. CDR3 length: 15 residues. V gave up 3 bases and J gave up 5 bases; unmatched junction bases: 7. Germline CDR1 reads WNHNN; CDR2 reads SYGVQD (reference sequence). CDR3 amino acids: CASSEGDRDSETQYF. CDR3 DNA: TGCGCCAGCAGTGAAGGGGACAGGGATTCGGAGACCCAGTACTTC.